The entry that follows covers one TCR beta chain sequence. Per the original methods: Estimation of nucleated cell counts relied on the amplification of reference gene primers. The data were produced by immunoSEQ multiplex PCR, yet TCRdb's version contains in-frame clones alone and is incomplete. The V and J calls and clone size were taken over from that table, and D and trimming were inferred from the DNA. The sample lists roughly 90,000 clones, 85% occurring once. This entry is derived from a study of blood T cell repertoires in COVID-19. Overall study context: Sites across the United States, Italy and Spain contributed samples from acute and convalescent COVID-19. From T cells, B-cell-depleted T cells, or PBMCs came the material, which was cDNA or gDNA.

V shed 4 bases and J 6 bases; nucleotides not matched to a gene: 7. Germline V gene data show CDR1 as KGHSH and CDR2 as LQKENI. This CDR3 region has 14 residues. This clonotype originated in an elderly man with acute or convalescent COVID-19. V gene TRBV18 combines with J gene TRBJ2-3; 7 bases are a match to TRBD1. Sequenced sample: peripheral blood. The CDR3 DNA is TGTGCCAGCTCACACGACAGGGTATCCGATACGCAGTATTTT. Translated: CASSHDRVSDTQYF.